This TCR beta chain was retrieved from a study of long-term antiretroviral therapy in people with HIV. Points from the study as a whole: Versus controls, repertoires in people with HIV had narrower CDR3 length ranges.

This CDR3 has 11 residues. Germline V CDR1 and CDR2: DFQATT, SNEGSKA (reference sequence). In the case of this clone: The antigen remains unidentified.

immunoSEQ v3.0 was run at survey level. Assay used: immunoSEQ multiplex PCR; TCRdb lists only in-frame clones, some missing. The sample records 30,000 to 35,000 clones, 65% to 80% being singletons. The TCR was taken from a man aged 50 to 59 with HIV. The sequenced sample was unsorted PBMCs, obtained 3 years after starting antiretroviral therapy. The chain carries TRBV20-1 and TRBJ1-2; TRBD1 aligns across 9 bases. CDR3 protein: CSLDRGLGYTF. CDR3 nucleotide sequence: TGCAGCCTGGACAGGGGCCTTGGCTACACCTTC.